Below are 7 T cell receptor beta chains sequenced from a single sample in a study of blood T cell repertoires in COVID-19. Only in-frame clones appear in the TCRdb table, and some are missing; sequencing was by immunoSEQ multiplex PCR. The data show about 200,000 clones, with approximately 86% seen just once and 4.5% to 5.5% held by the top ten. Material for sequencing was PBMCs or T cells enriched from blood (not recorded which). These TCRs come from a woman aged 25 to 39 who had been exposed to COVID-19.

The rearrangement uses TRBV6-6 and TRBJ1-2; D is perhaps TRBD1 (5 bases). V shed 2 bases and J shed 6 bases, with 7 bases lying between them. Germline CDR1 MNHNY, CDR2 SVGAGI (reference sequence). The CDR3 sequence is 12 residues long. The CDR3 DNA follows: TGTGCCAGCAGTTACCCCAGGGATGGCTACACCTTC. It translates to CASSYPRDGYTF.

This chain joins TRBV15 and TRBJ1-4, with unresolved D. This CDR3 comprises 15 residues. Trimming removed 1 base at V and 3 bases at J, with 9 bases between. The germline CDR1 and CDR2 sequences are LNHNV and YYDKDF (reference sequence). As DNA, the CDR3 is TGTGCCACCAGCAGAGGTGGGGAGGCTAATGAAAAACTGTTTTTT. Protein product: CATSRGGEANEKLFF.

The chain has TRBV6-5 and TRBJ1-6; D is undetermined. Trimming cost V 0 bases and J 9 bases, with 15 bases left between them. In germline, CDR1 is MNHEY, CDR2 SVGAGI. The CDR3 is 16 residues long. CDR3 region: CASSYSKTVRSSPLHF. The CDR3 DNA reads as TGTGCCAGCAGTTACTCGAAAACGGTGCGGAGTTCACCCCTCCACTTT.

The gene calls are TRBV19 and TRBJ1-4; D is possibly TRBD1 (5 bases). The germline V and J ends were trimmed by 5 bases and 6 bases, with 16 bases remaining between them. Germline-derived CDR1 and CDR2 are LNHDA and SQIVND (reference sequence). There are 15 residues in the CDR3. The CDR3 is CASSPGWGTDEKLFF. CDR3 sequence (DNA): TGTGCCAGTAGTCCGGGCTGGGGCACGGATGAAAAACTGTTTTTT.

The V call is TRBV11-2, the J call TRBJ2-1; 8 positions agree with TRBD2. V dropped 5 bases and J dropped 9; count of bases not matched to a gene: 9. Looked up from germline, CDR1 is SGHAT and CDR2 is FQNNGV. The CDR3 sequence is 14 residues long. This CDR3 reads CASSRTSFGSEQFF. CDR3 DNA sequence: TGTGCCAGCAGCCGGACTAGCTTTGGTAGTGAGCAGTTCTTC.

V usage is TRBV19 and J usage is TRBJ1-2; 7 bases are a match to TRBD1. The J segment lost 4 bases and the V segment lost 3 bases, leaving 5 bases of the junction unmatched. Germline V gives CDR1 LNHDA, CDR2 SQIVND (reference sequence). This CDR3 has 14 residues. This CDR3 reads CASSIGQASYGYTF. Here the CDR3 DNA reads TGTGCCAGTAGTATCGGACAGGCCTCCTATGGCTACACCTTC.

The CDR3 loop is CASSQGIVNTEAFF. CDR3 DNA: TGCGCCAGCAGCCAGGGGATAGTGAACACTGAAGCTTTCTTT. The J gene is TRBJ1-1, the V gene TRBV5-1, with a tentative D call TRBD1 (6 bases). Trimming removed 4 bases at V and 0 bases at J, with 10 bases between. CDR1 is SGHRS and CDR2 is YFSETQ in the germline V gene. The CDR3 runs 14 residues. Full variable domain (rest looked up from reference TRBV5-1 and TRBJ1-1): KAGVTQTPRYLIKTRGQQVTLSCSPISGHRSVSWYQQTPGQGLQFLFEYFSETQRNKGNFPGRFSGRQFSNSRSEMNVSTLELGDSALYLCASSQGIVNTEAFFGQGTRLTVV.